What follows are 32 T cell receptor beta chains derived from one specimen sequenced in a study of PD-1 blockade in classical Hodgkin lymphoma. Time point reported: cycle 4 day 1 (C4D1), after more than five weeks of nivolumab. Each and every patient relapsed after autologous stem cell transplantation, and patients got differing brentuximab vedotin exposure. Sequencing used immunoSEQ multiplex PCR; TCRdb keeps in-frame clones, though not all of them. The table includes tens of thousands of clones, 87% detected once. Sequencing was performed on peripheral blood mononuclear cells (PBMCs), taken before the fourth cycle of nivolumab. The receptors shown here come from a human donor with classical Hodgkin lymphoma.

This clone has more than one count but fewer than ten. The genes are TRBV6-5 and TRBJ2-7, with D perhaps matching TRBD2 (6 bases). The CDR3 consists of 12 residues. V was shortened by 6 bases and J by 2 bases, with 8 bases between the two germline ends. Germline V gene lookup returns CDR1 MNHEY and CDR2 SVGAGI. The CDR3 here is CASSGGTYEQYF. Written as DNA, the CDR3 is TGTGCCAGCAGCGGCGGGACCTACGAGCAGTACTTC.

The CDR3 nucleotides read TGTGCCAGCAGCGCTCTTGGGGGCCGCAATCAGCCCCAGCATTTT. As protein: CASSALGGRNQPQHF. The chain links TRBV6-5 to TRBJ1-5, with a tentative D call TRBD1 (6 bases). The CDR3 is 15 amino acids. Trimming pared 6 bases from V and 2 bases from J, leaving 14 bases between. In germline, CDR1 is MNHEY, CDR2 SVGAGI.

A single count supports this clone. This chain joins TRBV6-6 and TRBJ2-3; TRBD2 might be the D (6 bases). The CDR3 runs to 16 residues. Trimming removed 6 bases from V and 1 base from J, with 17 bases in between. The germline CDR1 and CDR2 sequences are MNHNY and SVGAGI (reference sequence). The CDR3, as DNA: TGTGCCAGCAGCCCCTCCCTCGGCGGGGGCACAGATACGCAGTATTTT. Residues: CASSPSLGGGTDTQYF.

Comment on this clone: The sample carries other DNA sequences with the same CDR3. The chain links TRBV5-1 to TRBJ1-4, with a weak D call TRBD1 (5 bases). The CDR3 has 15 amino acids. With 0 bases removed from V and 8 bases from J, the gap between germline ends came to 14 bases. Germline-derived CDR1 and CDR2 are SGHRS and YFSETQ. CDR3 amino acids: CASSLEGQGREKLFF. The CDR3 bases are TGCGCCAGCAGCTTGGAGGGCCAGGGAAGGGAAAAACTGTTTTTT.

V and J are TRBV9 and TRBJ2-6; D remains unclear. Per the germline V gene, CDR1 is SGDLS and CDR2 is YYNGEE. This CDR3 has 14 residues. Trimming shortened V by 3 bases and J by 2 bases, and 6 bases separated the two germline ends. This CDR3 is CASSGWAGANVLTF. CDR3 nucleotides: TGTGCCAGCAGCGGGTGGGCTGGGGCCAACGTCCTGACTTTC.

The CDR3 DNA follows: TGTGCCAGCAGCCGCGGACAAGGCCGTCCTGAAGCTTTCTTT. Protein: CASSRGQGRPEAFF. The chain carries TRBV9 and TRBJ1-1; possibly TRBD1 for D (5 bases). Germline V gene sequence: CDR1 SGDLS, CDR2 YYNGEE. This CDR3 contains 14 residues. V dropped 4 bases and J dropped 6 bases, with 16 bases sitting between them. Complete variable domain (other parts from reference TRBV9 and TRBJ1-1): DSGVTQTPKHLITATGQRVTLRCSPRSGDLSVYWYQQSLDQGLQFLIQYYNGEERAKGNILERFSAQQFPDLHSELNLSSLELGDSALYFCASSRGQGRPEAFFGQGTRLTVV.

The J gene is TRBJ2-7, the V gene TRBV7-9, with 7 positions matching TRBD1. Germline V gene sequence: CDR1 SEHNR, CDR2 FQNEAQ (reference sequence). The CDR3 has 15 amino acids. V trimming: 3 bases; J trimming: 2 bases; junction bases outside the gene matches: 7. This chain's CDR3 is CASSFRDSHTYEQYF. The CDR3 DNA follows: TGTGCCAGCAGCTTTCGGGACAGTCACACCTACGAGCAGTACTTC.

V and J are TRBV4-1 and TRBJ1-4; TRBD1 aligns across 8 bases. The V gene end was trimmed by 3 bases and the J gene end by 4 bases; junction bases not matched to a gene: 10. The CDR3 totals 17 residues. Germline V gene lookup returns CDR1 MGHRA and CDR2 YSYEKL. CDR3 nucleotides: TGCGCCAGCAGCCAGACAGGGGCCCGTACACTTAATGAAAAACTGTTTTTT. It yields the protein CASSQTGARTLNEKLFF.

The table lists this clone with a count of one. This rearrangement joins TRBV27 to TRBJ2-1; TRBD2 matches 7 bases. This CDR3 contains 15 residues. The germline V gene encodes CDR1 MNHEY and CDR2 SMNVEV (reference sequence). J lost 5 bases, V lost 6 bases, and 10 bases had no gene match. CDR3 bases: TGTGCCAGCAGGGCTGGGAGGGTTCTTAACAATGAGCAGTTCTTC. It translates to CASRAGRVLNNEQFF.

This clone occurred once. The gene calls are TRBV19 and TRBJ2-1, with TRBD2 matching over 7 bases. Germline CDR1 is LNHDA and CDR2 is SQIVND (reference sequence). The CDR3 consists of 15 residues. The trim removed 3 bases at V and 4 bases at J, leaving 6 bases unmatched. CDR3 region: CASSINPGGYNEQFF. The CDR3 coding sequence is TGTGCCAGTAGTATTAACCCGGGGGGATACAATGAGCAGTTCTTC. Full variable domain (remainder filled in from reference TRBV19 and TRBJ2-1): DGGITQSPKYLFRKEGQNVTLSCEQNLNHDAMYWYRQDPGQGLRLIYYSQIVNDFQKGDIAEGYSVSREKKESFPLTVTSAQKNPTAFYLCASSINPGGYNEQFFGPGTRLTVL.

This chain joins TRBV18 and TRBJ1-1; no definite D call. The CDR3 has 12 residues. Trimming cost V 2 bases and J 5 bases, with 6 bases left between them. The germline V gene encodes CDR1 KGHSH and CDR2 LQKENI. Here the CDR3 DNA reads TGTGCCAGCTCACCAAAGGGTACTGAAGCTTTCTTT. Translation: CASSPKGTEAFF.

The rearrangement joins TRBV27 to TRBJ1-2, with 7 bases matching TRBD1. The V gene's germline CDR1 is MNHEY and CDR2 SMNVEV (reference sequence). CDR3 length equals 15 residues. V was pared by 3 bases and J by 0 bases, with 4 bases of the junction left unmatched. The CDR3 spells CASSLGTATNYGYTF. The DNA for the CDR3 is TGTGCCAGCAGTTTGGGGACAGCTACTAACTATGGCTACACCTTC.

This chain connects TRBV27 to TRBJ1-2; D gene unclear. V lost 2 bases and J lost 4, with 17 bases in between. Germline lookup yields CDR1 MNHEY and CDR2 SMNVEV (reference sequence). The CDR3 runs 16 residues. The CDR3 loop is CASSLGFVRVTYGYTF. CDR3 nucleotide sequence: TGTGCCAGCAGTTTAGGATTTGTGAGGGTAACCTATGGCTACACCTTC.

This sequence joins TRBV21-1 and TRBJ1-1; the table's D gene call, TRBD1, was not cross checked with the DNA. TRBV21-1 is a pseudogene segment. This CDR3 region has 14 residues. The CDR3 sequence is CASSNRDSYTEAFF. In nucleotides, the CDR3 is TGTGCCAGCAGCAACCGGGACAGCTACACTGAAGCTTTCTTT.

This clone was recorded a few times. The chain uses TRBV7-9 and TRBJ1-2; no clear D gene. V was clipped by 2 bases and J by 4 bases, with 14 bases between them. Germline V gene sequence: CDR1 SEHNR, CDR2 FQNEAQ (reference sequence). The CDR3 has 15 amino acids. CDR3 residues: CASSLNAGSSYGYTF. In DNA, the CDR3 is TGTGCCAGCAGCTTAAATGCAGGTTCTAGCTATGGCTACACCTTC.

V usage is TRBV5-1 and J usage is TRBJ2-5; 10 bases fit TRBD2. The CDR3 has 16 residues. Germline values: CDR1 SGHRS, CDR2 YFSETQ. J was trimmed by 5 bases and V by 4 bases; bases with no gene match: 11. CDR3 bases: TGCGCCAGCAGCGGGGGACTAGCGCCCGAACTGGAGACCCAGTACTTC. Translating it yields CASSGGLAPELETQYF.

This chain joins TRBV6-1 and TRBJ2-3; 10 bases are a match to TRBD1. The junction had 9 bases not matched to a gene; V was cut back by 1 base and J by 2 bases. The CDR3 contains 18 residues. Germline V gene data show CDR1 as MNHNS and CDR2 as SASEGT. The CDR3: CASSEEWVGQGHTDTQYF. DNA for the CDR3: TGTGCCAGCAGTGAAGAATGGGTGGGACAGGGGCACACAGATACGCAGTATTTT.

V and J are TRBV9 and TRBJ1-6; 7 bases line up with TRBD1. The J segment lost 7 bases and the V segment lost 2 bases, leaving 6 bases of the junction unmatched. Looked up from germline, CDR1 is SGDLS and CDR2 is YYNGEE. The CDR3 sequence is 15 residues long. Here the CDR3 reads CASSVEGARNSPLHF. In DNA, the CDR3 is TGTGCCAGCAGCGTTGAGGGGGCGAGGAATTCACCCCTCCACTTT.

The chain couples TRBV7-9 to TRBJ1-1; the D is unclear. In germline, CDR1 is SEHNR, CDR2 FQNEAQ (reference sequence). This CDR3 region has 12 residues. Trimming pared 7 bases from V and 11 bases from J, leaving 17 bases between. This CDR3 reads CASTLLGDRAFF. The DNA of the CDR3 is TGTGCCAGCACCCTACTCGGCGATCGGGCTTTCTTT.

V gene TRBV7-4 combines with J gene TRBJ1-6; D perhaps matches TRBD1 (5 bases). Germline V lookup: CDR1 SGHVT, CDR2 SQSDAQ. V was trimmed by 5 bases and J by 3 bases, leaving 17 bases between them. The CDR3 contains 17 residues. The CDR3 here is CASSAHLPGIYNSPLHF. DNA of the CDR3: TGTGCCAGCAGCGCACACCTACCAGGGATCTATAATTCACCCCTCCACTTT.

The chain is built from TRBV15 and TRBJ1-5, with 10 nucleotides matching TRBD1. The J segment lost 7 bases and the V segment lost 1 base, leaving 4 bases of the junction unmatched. CDR1 is LNHNV and CDR2 is YYDKDF in the germline V gene (reference sequence). The CDR3 consists of 15 residues. The CDR3 here is CATSRVTGGGQPQHF. The CDR3 bases are TGTGCCACCAGCAGAGTGACAGGGGGCGGCCAGCCCCAGCATTTT.

The V call is TRBV27, the J call TRBJ1-6, with a possible D match to TRBD1 (5 bases). V was cut by 2 bases and J by 10 bases, with 12 bases left in between. This CDR3 has 14 residues. Germline loops: CDR1 MNHEY, CDR2 SMNVEV (reference sequence). DNA of the CDR3: TGTGCCAGCAGTTTACAGGGTTTAGGGTCACCCCTCCACTTT. As protein: CASSLQGLGSPLHF.

V and J are TRBV7-9 and TRBJ1-2, with TRBD1 matching 7 bases. Germline V lookup: CDR1 SEHNR, CDR2 FQNEAQ (reference sequence). Unmatched junction bases numbered 4, after V lost 4 bases and J lost 2 bases. The CDR3 runs to 14 residues. The CDR3 DNA reads TGTGCCAGCAGCTCCTCGGGACAGAACTATGGCTACACCTTC. It translates to CASSSSGQNYGYTF.

The J gene is TRBJ2-3, the V gene TRBV10-2; D is ambiguous. This CDR3 is built from 13 residues. V lost 5 bases and J lost 4, with 10 bases in between. In germline, CDR1 is WSHSY, CDR2 SAAADI. The CDR3 sequence is CASSFLAADTQYF. The CDR3 DNA is TGCGCCAGCAGTTTCTTAGCAGCAGATACGCAGTATTTT.

The sample holds one count of this clone. The chain is built from TRBV10-2 and TRBJ2-1; tentative D call: TRBD1 (5 bases). CDR3 length: 11 amino acids. The V and J ends lost 3 bases and 8 bases respectively, with 5 bases between them. The germline V gene has CDR1 WSHSY and CDR2 SAAADI. Here the CDR3 DNA reads TGCGCCAGCAGTGAAGGGGATGAGCAGTTCTTC. Its protein is CASSEGDEQFF.

The genes are TRBV6-6 and TRBJ2-7, with 7 bases fitting TRBD1. In germline, CDR1 is MNHNY, CDR2 SVGAGI (reference sequence). Unmatched junction bases numbered 7, after V lost 2 bases and J lost 3 bases. The CDR3 has 15 residues. DNA for the CDR3: TGTGCCAGCAGTTACACCGGGACAGAGTTCTACGAGCAGTACTTC. Its protein is CASSYTGTEFYEQYF.

The table lists this clone with a count of one. CDR3 coding DNA: TGCGCCAGCAGCTTGGCGGGTTTGTCACCCCTCCACTTT. Residues: CASSLAGLSPLHF. The chain uses TRBV5-1 and TRBJ1-6; D call uncertain. V shed 0 bases and J shed 10 bases, with 8 bases lying between them. This CDR3 is 13 amino acids long. Germline values: CDR1 SGHRS, CDR2 YFSETQ.

The chain has TRBV6-6 and TRBJ1-1, with TRBD1 as a possible D gene (5 bases). The CDR3 contains 13 residues. From germline, CDR1 is MNHNY and CDR2 SVGAGI (reference sequence). Trimming left V 8 bases short and J 3 bases short, with 13 bases between. CDR3 sequence: CASRPGPDTEAFF. CDR3 coding DNA: TGTGCCAGCCGTCCGGGGCCCGACACTGAAGCTTTCTTT.

The chain is built from TRBV30 and TRBJ2-2; 8 nucleotides match TRBD1. CDR3 length: 15 amino acids. Germline CDR1 reads GTSNPN; CDR2 reads SVGIG (reference sequence). J was trimmed by 4 bases and V by 3 bases; bases with no gene match: 7. The CDR3 region has the DNA TGTGCCTGGAGCTACTGGACAGGGTCCACCGGGGAGCTGTTTTTT. Translating it yields CAWSYWTGSTGELFF.

This clone was counted a single time. The rearrangement links TRBV4-1 to TRBJ1-5; no definite D call. The CDR3 loop spans 13 amino acids. V lost 0 bases to trimming and J lost 6 bases, with 6 bases between them. Germline CDR1 and CDR2: MGHRA and YSYEKL. The CDR3 DNA follows: TGCGCCAGCAGCCAAGAGGGGTTTCAGCCCCAGCATTTT. Encoded protein: CASSQEGFQPQHF.

This chain connects TRBV28 to TRBJ1-4; 7 positions match TRBD1. Germline V gives CDR1 MDHEN, CDR2 SYDVKM. This CDR3 region has 13 residues. J lost 8 bases, V lost 3 bases, and 3 bases had no gene match. Here the CDR3 reads CASSLDRWEKLFF. Here the CDR3 DNA reads TGTGCCAGCAGTTTGGACAGGTGGGAAAAACTGTTTTTT.

This chain connects TRBV27 to TRBJ1-2; 8 bases line up with TRBD1. This CDR3 is 16 amino acids long. The junction had 7 bases not matched to a gene; V was cut back by 4 bases and J by 0 bases. In germline, CDR1 is MNHEY, CDR2 SMNVEV (reference sequence). CDR3 sequence reads: CASSSTGQAPNYGYTF. CDR3 DNA sequence: TGTGCCAGCAGTTCCACGGGACAGGCGCCTAACTATGGCTACACCTTC.